Listed here is a single T cell receptor (beta chain). The antigen remains undetermined. Germline V CDR1 and CDR2: SGHAT, FQNNGV. The V end lost 1 base, the J end lost 3 bases, and 9 bases lay between the germline ends. CDR3 length equals 15 residues. This sample was included in a study of cytomegalovirus exposure and HLA in healthy donors. These donors counted as nominally healthy when sampled, but unrecorded immune exposures were likely. Study conclusions and caveats: Reportedly, HLA-A and HLA-B alleles of most subjects were accurately predicted from TCR beta. Researchers catalogued around 150 TCR beta chains as cytomegalovirus-associated. A classifier reportedly called cytomegalovirus status with high sensitivity and specificity.

60 Vbeta and 13 Jbeta primers were used in PCR. Sequencing used immunoSEQ multiplex PCR; TCRdb keeps in-frame clones, though not all of them. The table includes about 88,000 clones, just under 90% detected once. Material: PBMCs. This clonotype originated in a man between 18 and 35 years old in good health and CMV-seronegative. The J gene is TRBJ2-2, the V gene TRBV11-2, with D possibly TRBD2 on 6 matching bases. CDR3 in amino acids: CASSLVSGDTGELFF. The CDR3 DNA reads TGTGCCAGCAGCTTAGTCTCGGGAGACACCGGGGAGCTGTTTTTT.